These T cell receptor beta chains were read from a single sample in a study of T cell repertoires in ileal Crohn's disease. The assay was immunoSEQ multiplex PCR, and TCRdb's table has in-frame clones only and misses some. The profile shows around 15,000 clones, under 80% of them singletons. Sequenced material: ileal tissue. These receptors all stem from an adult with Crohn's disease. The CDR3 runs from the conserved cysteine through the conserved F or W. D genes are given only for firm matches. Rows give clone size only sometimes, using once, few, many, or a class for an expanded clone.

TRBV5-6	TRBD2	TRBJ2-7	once	TGTGCCAGCAGCTTGGGAGAGCGGGGATACGAGCAGTACTTC	CASSLGERGYEQYF
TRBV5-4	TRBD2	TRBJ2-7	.	TGTGCCAGCAGCAAGGTTGGGACTATGACGTACGAGCAGTACTTC	CASSKVGTMTYEQYF
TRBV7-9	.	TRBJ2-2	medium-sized	TGTGCCAGCAGCTTAAACCCGAACACCGGGGAGCTGTTTTTT	CASSLNPNTGELFF
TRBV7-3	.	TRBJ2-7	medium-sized	TGTGCCAGCAGCGTCGGTACAGGGAGCTCCTACGAGCAGTACTTC	CASSVGTGSSYEQYF
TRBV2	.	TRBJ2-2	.	TGTGCCAGCAGCGCGACAGGAGCGAACACCGGGGAGCTGTTTTTT	CASSATGANTGELFF
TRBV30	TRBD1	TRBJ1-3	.	TGTGCCTGGGTGGGACAGGGAAGAAACACCATATATTTT	CAWVGQGRNTIYF
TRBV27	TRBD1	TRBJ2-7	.	TGTGCCAGCAGTTTATCGGGGGACAGGCGAACCTACGAGCAGTACTTC	CASSLSGDRRTYEQYF
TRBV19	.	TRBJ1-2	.	TGTGCCAGTAGTACCCGATCTGACGCTTATGGCTACACCTTC	CASSTRSDAYGYTF
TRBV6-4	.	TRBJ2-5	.	TGTGCCCGTCAGAGGGAGACCCAGTACTTC	CARQRETQYF
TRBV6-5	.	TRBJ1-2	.	TGTGCCAGCAGTTACGGAGGTTTAAGGGGAAGAGGCTACACCTTC	CASSYGGLRGRGYTF
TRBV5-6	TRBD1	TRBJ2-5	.	TGTGCCAGCAGCTTGATCGGACAGGGGGATTGGGAGACCCAGTACTTC	CASSLIGQGDWETQYF
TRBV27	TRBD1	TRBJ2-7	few	TGTGCCAGCAGTGTCCAGGGACAGGGTGCCTACGAGCAGTACTTC	CASSVQGQGAYEQYF
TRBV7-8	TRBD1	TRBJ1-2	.	TGTGCCAGCAGCCCTACAGGGGACGATGGCTACACCTTC	CASSPTGDDGYTF
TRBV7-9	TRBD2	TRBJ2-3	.	TGTGCCAGCAGCCGTAGCGGGTCAAATGGAGATACGCAGTATTTT	CASSRSGSNGDTQYF
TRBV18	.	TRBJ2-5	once	TGTGCCAGCTCACCGTCTCGGAGGAGCTTGTACCAAGAGACCCAGTACTTC	CASSPSRRSLYQETQYF
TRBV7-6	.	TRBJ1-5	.	TGTGCCAGCAGCTTAGAATCTGGGGGCAATCAGCCCCAGCATTTT	CASSLESGGNQPQHF
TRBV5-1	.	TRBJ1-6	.	TGCGCCAGCAGTACCAACTATCCAGCTGGTTATAATTCACCCCTCCACTTT	CASSTNYPAGYNSPLHF
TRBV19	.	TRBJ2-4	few	TGTGCCAGTAGTATAGGAGGAGGAGCCAAAAACATTCAGTACTTC	CASSIGGGAKNIQYF
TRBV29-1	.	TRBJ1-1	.	TGCAGCGTCCCTGGGACGGGAAACACTGAAGCTTTCTTT	CSVPGTGNTEAFF
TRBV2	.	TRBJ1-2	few	TGTGCCAGCCGGACTGAAAGTTTGGGTGGCTACACCTTC	CASRTESLGGYTF
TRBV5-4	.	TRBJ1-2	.	TGTGCCAGCAGCTTGAGCGGGAGTTTAGACTATGGCTACACCTTC	CASSLSGSLDYGYTF
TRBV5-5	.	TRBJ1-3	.	TGTGCCAGCAGCGCGCCGGGACGGAAATCTGGAAACACCATATATTTT	CASSAPGRKSGNTIYF
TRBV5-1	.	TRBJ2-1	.	TGCGCCAGCAGCCCTGGGTCACATCGAAATGAGCAGTTCTTC	CASSPGSHRNEQFF
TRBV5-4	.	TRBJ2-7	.	TGTGCCAGCAGCTTGGGGCCTCGGGAGCAGTACTTC	CASSLGPREQYF
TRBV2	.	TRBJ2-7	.	TGTGCCGTAGCCGGGACCGCTAACTACGAGCAGTACTTC	CAVAGTANYEQYF
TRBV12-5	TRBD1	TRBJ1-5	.	TGTGCTAGTGGTTTACGGACAGGAGTTAGCAATCAGCCCCAGCATTTT	CASGLRTGVSNQPQHF
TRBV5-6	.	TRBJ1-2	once	TGTGCCAGCAGCTTAAACAGCAACTATGGCTACACCTTC	CASSLNSNYGYTF
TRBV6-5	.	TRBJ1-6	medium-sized	TGTGCCAGCAGCCGCTACAGGAACTCACCCCTCCACTTT	CASSRYRNSPLHF
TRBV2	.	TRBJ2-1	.	TGTGCCAGCAGTGAATCCAGCTTCTACAATGAGCAGTTCTTC	CASSESSFYNEQFF
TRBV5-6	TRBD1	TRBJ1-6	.	TGTGCCAGCAGCCTGACAGGGGGCGCCTATAATTCACCCCTCCACTTT	CASSLTGGAYNSPLHF
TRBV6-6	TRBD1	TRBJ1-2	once	TGTGCCAGCAGCTACCCGGACAGGGCTCCTAACTATGGCTACACCTTC	CASSYPDRAPNYGYTF
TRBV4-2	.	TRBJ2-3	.	TGTGCCAGCAGCCAAGGTCTCGCAGATACGCAGTATTTT	CASSQGLADTQYF
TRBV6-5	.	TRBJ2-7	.	TGTGCCAGCAGTCTGACAAAGAACTACGAGCAGTACTTC	CASSLTKNYEQYF
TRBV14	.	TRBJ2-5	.	TGTGCCAGCAGCCAAATTCGGGGGGCCGGCGAGACCCAGTACTTC	CASSQIRGAGETQYF
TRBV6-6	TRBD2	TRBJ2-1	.	TGTGCCAGCAGTTACTCGAGGCCGGGAGGGAATGAGCAGTTCTTC	CASSYSRPGGNEQFF
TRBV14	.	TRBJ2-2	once	TGTGCCAGCAGCCAAGAAGCAGGCCTCGGGGAGCTGTTTTTT	CASSQEAGLGELFF
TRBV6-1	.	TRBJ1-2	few	TGTGCCAGCAGTGACCAGCAACACCATAACTATGGCTACACCTTC	CASSDQQHHNYGYTF
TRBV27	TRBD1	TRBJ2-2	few	TGTGCCAGCAGTCCCGGGACAGGGCCGTATGACACCGGGGAGCTGTTTTTT	CASSPGTGPYDTGELFF
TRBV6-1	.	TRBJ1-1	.	TGTGCCAGCAGTACCTTTGGAGGAGGAGAAGCTTTCTTT	CASSTFGGGEAFF
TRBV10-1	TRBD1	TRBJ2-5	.	TGCGCCAGCAGTGCCGGCAGGACAGGGGTAATGGAGACCCAGTACTTC	CASSAGRTGVMETQYF
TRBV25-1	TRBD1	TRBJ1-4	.	TGTGCCAGCAGCGATCCCGGGACAGGGAACGGAAAACTGTTTTTT	CASSDPGTGNGKLFF
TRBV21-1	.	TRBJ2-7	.	TGTGCCAGCAGCAAAGCCGCAGGCTACGAGCAGTACTTC	CASSKAAGYEQYF
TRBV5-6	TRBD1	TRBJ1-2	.	TGTGCCAGCAGCTTCTGGCAGGGGGCTTTCTATGGCTACACCTTC	CASSFWQGAFYGYTF
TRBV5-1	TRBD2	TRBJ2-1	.	TGCGCCAGCAGCTTGGGGTCCAGCGGGGGGGCCGGTGAGCAGTTCTTC	CASSLGSSGGAGEQFF
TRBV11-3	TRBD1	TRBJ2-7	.	TGTGCCAGCAGCCAGAAGGGGGCCTCCGTCGAGCAGTACTTC	CASSQKGASVEQYF
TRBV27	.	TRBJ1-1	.	TGTGCCAGCAGTGTCGGGAGGGCGACTGAAGCTTTCTTT	CASSVGRATEAFF
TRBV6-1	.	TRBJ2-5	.	TGTGCCAGCAGCGGCGACAGGAACCAAGAGACCCAGTACTTC	CASSGDRNQETQYF
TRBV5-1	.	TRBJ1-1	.	TGCGCCAGCAGCTTAGGGGAGGGAGGTGTGAACACTGAAGCTTTCTTT	CASSLGEGGVNTEAFF
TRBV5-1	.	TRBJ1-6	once	TGCGCCAGCAGCTTGGAACAGATCGGTTCACCCCTCCACTTT	CASSLEQIGSPLHF
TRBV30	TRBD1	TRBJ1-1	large	TGTGCCTGGAGCCCCGGGGGACAGATAAACACTGAAGCTTTCTTT	CAWSPGGQINTEAFF
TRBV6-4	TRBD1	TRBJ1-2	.	TGTGCCAGCAGTGACTCGGGGACAGGGGGCCTCAACTATGGCTACACCTTC	CASSDSGTGGLNYGYTF
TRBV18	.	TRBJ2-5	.	TGTGCCAGCTCACTTACAGGGGAGACCCAGTACTTC	CASSLTGETQYF
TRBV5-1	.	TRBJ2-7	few	TGCGCCAGTGGGATGGCCTCTGGGTACGAGCAGTACTTC	CASGMASGYEQYF
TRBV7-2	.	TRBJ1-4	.	TGTGCCAGCAGCTTAGATACTGGGGTAACTAATGAAAAACTGTTTTTT	CASSLDTGVTNEKLFF
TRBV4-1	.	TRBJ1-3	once	TGCGCCAGCAGCCAAGAAACGGGTTCGTCGAGCACCATATATTTT	CASSQETGSSSTIYF
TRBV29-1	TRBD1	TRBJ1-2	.	TGCAGCGCCGGGGCACAGGGGGACTATGGCTACACCTTC	CSAGAQGDYGYTF
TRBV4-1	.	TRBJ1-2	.	TGCGCCAGCAGCCAAGAATCGGGTAATGGCTACACCTTC	CASSQESGNGYTF